These 4 T cell receptor beta chains were sequenced from one sample in a study of blood T cells in healthy people across ages. Through a sample-barcoded 5' primer and a J-beta primer mix, a second PCR was run for about 6 to 11 cycles. TCRdb re-called the 5' RACE reads with MiXCR, one entry per CDR3 protein. The data show 710,000 or so distinct CDR3 sequences, about 34% seen once. Specimen: blood. The source of these receptors is a woman older than 75 in good health.

The chain combines TRBV7-9 with TRBJ1-2, with D perhaps matching TRBD1 (5 bases). CDR1 is SEHNR, CDR2 FQNEAQ, per germline (reference sequence). The CDR3 is made up of 16 amino acids. V lost 2 bases and J lost 6, with 19 bases in between. The DNA for the CDR3 is TGTGCCAGCAGCTTATCCCAGACAGCTACAGGTAATGGCTACACCTTC. Protein sequence: CASSLSQTATGNGYTF.

This clonotype was seen repeatedly, ten times or more. The chain combines TRBV28 with TRBJ2-7, with D possibly being TRBD1 or TRBD2 (5 bases each). Trimming left V 7 bases short and J 0 bases short, with 16 bases between. The CDR3 totals 15 residues. Germline V gene sequence: CDR1 MDHEN, CDR2 SYDVKM. The CDR3 DNA sequence: TGTGCCAGCACCGGGGTGGGGCCGATCTCCTACGAGCAGTACTTC. Its translation: CASTGVGPISYEQYF.

Note on this clonotype: One base away lies a much larger clone, so this may be a sequencing read error. This rearrangement joins TRBV27 to TRBJ2-4; unclear D gene. The DNA matches TRBJ2-7 better at its end, which makes the J call doubtful. The CDR3 covers 13 residues. Germline V gene sequence: CDR1 MNHEY, CDR2 SMNVEV (reference sequence). CDR3 protein: CASSLNSSREQYF. Here the CDR3 DNA reads TGTGCCAGCAGTTTAAACTCGAGTCGCGAGCAGTACTTC.

J is TRBJ1-1 and V is TRBV6-6; D not certain. This CDR3 is 13 amino acids long. Trimming took off 5 bases at V and 10 bases at J, with 17 bases between the two ends. CDR1 and CDR2 (germline): MNHNY, SVGAGI (reference sequence). CDR3 amino acids: CASSLDGPARAFF. DNA of the CDR3: TGTGCCAGCAGTCTGGACGGGCCAGCTAGAGCTTTCTTT.